The clone carrying this T cell receptor beta chain was found a few times. Diagnosis rested on symptoms, serum thyroxine and TRAb, thyroid ultrasound, and orbital computed tomography. Sampled blood dates from first hyperthyroidism diagnosis, and it precedes any ophthalmopathy symptoms. Using roughly 9.4 ml of fresh peripheral blood, PBMCs were prepared. This specimen belongs to a study of T cells in Graves' hyperthyroidism and ophthalmopathy. Study information: Peripheral blood samples were taken at initial diagnosis, prior to any treatment.

Regions amplified from RNA transcripts were the TCR beta CDR3 regions. TCR CDR3 regions were first amplified by RT-PCR with HTBI primers. TCRdb passed the multiplex PCR reads through MiXCR, listing each CDR3 protein once. Counted here are about 260,000 distinct CDR3 sequences, about 25% occurring once; the ten biggest clones make up approximately 30%. CDR1 is SEHNR, CDR2 FQNEAQ, per germline (reference sequence). CDR3 length: 15 residues. V dropped 3 bases and J dropped 0 bases, with 9 bases sitting between them. The rearrangement joins TRBV7-9 to TRBJ1-3; D not resolved. This receptor was identified in a man in his forties with Graves' hyperthyroidism that later progressed to Graves' ophthalmopathy. The sequencing sample was made of blood. The chain's CDR3 is CASSFFDGSGNTIYF. In DNA form, the CDR3 reads TGTGCCAGCAGCTTCTTTGACGGCTCTGGAAACACCATATATTTT.